The 26 T cell receptor beta chains below come from one sample, sequenced in a study of cytomegalovirus exposure and HLA in healthy donors. The PCR ran on 60 Vbeta and 13 Jbeta primers. The method was immunoSEQ multiplex PCR; TCRdb's version includes in-frame clones alone and lacks a portion of them. The top ten clones hold around 1% of a sample with 150,000 to 200,000 clones, about four fifths of them seen once. The sample taken for sequencing was PBMCs. The receptors here all came from a man younger than 40 in good health and CMV-seronegative.

The V and J genes are TRBV27 and TRBJ1-5, with TRBD1 identical over 8 bases. V was clipped by 5 bases and J by 5 bases; unmatched bases: 8. The CDR3 runs 15 residues. Germline V gene sequence: CDR1 MNHEY, CDR2 SMNVEV (reference sequence). CDR3 in amino acids: CASSPKDRAHQPQHF. The CDR3 coding sequence is TGTGCCAGCAGTCCAAAGGACAGGGCCCATCAGCCCCAGCATTTT.

This chain connects TRBV6-5 to TRBJ2-7; 7 nucleotides match TRBD2. CDR3 size: 16 residues. V gave up 0 bases and J gave up 6 bases; unmatched junction bases: 11. CDR1 and CDR2 (germline): MNHEY, SVGAGI. Here the CDR3 DNA reads TGTGCCAGCAGTTACTCGACCCTAGCGGCCTTATCCGAGCAGTACTTC. Translation: CASSYSTLAALSEQYF.

The table lists this clone with a count of one. This chain uses TRBV28 with TRBJ2-3; 7 nucleotides agree with TRBD2. This CDR3 is 18 amino acids long. Germline V gene sequence: CDR1 MDHEN, CDR2 SYDVKM. The junction had 13 bases not matched to a gene; V was cut back by 4 bases and J by 0 bases. The CDR3 protein is CASSSPLLGGISTDTQYF. The CDR3, as DNA: TGTGCCAGCAGTTCGCCCCTCCTCGGGGGGATTAGCACAGATACGCAGTATTTT.

This chain uses TRBV13 with TRBJ2-7, with 7 bases matching TRBD1. Germline assignment: CDR1 PRHDT and CDR2 FYEKMQ (reference sequence). V dropped 5 bases and J dropped 7; count of bases not matched to a gene: 20. CDR3 size: 17 residues. CDR3 protein: CASSQLRQGTGVREQYF. CDR3 nucleotide sequence: TGTGCCAGCAGCCAACTTCGACAGGGAACGGGTGTGAGGGAGCAGTACTTC.

The J gene is TRBJ2-7, the V gene TRBV5-6, with 9 positions matching TRBD2. There are 14 residues in the CDR3. Germline V lookup: CDR1 SGHDT, CDR2 YYEEEE. V lost 2 bases and J lost 3; bases outside the gene matches: 3. CDR3 region: CASSLLAGNYEQYF. CDR3 DNA sequence: TGTGCCAGCAGCTTACTAGCGGGTAACTACGAGCAGTACTTC.

The chain has TRBV6-1 and TRBJ1-5, with 9 bases identical to TRBD1. Germline V gene sequence: CDR1 MNHNS, CDR2 SASEGT. The CDR3 extends over 15 amino acids. V gave up 8 bases and J gave up 0 bases; unmatched junction bases: 5. CDR3 DNA sequence: TGTGCCAGCCACGGGACAGGGTATAGCAATCAGCCCCAGCATTTT. Encoded protein: CASHGTGYSNQPQHF.

The chain links TRBV13 to TRBJ1-2; D is perhaps TRBD1 (6 bases). V was clipped by 6 bases and J by 6 bases, with 14 bases between them. This CDR3 has 13 residues. The germline V gene has CDR1 PRHDT and CDR2 FYEKMQ (reference sequence). In DNA form, the CDR3 reads TGTGCCAGCAGAGGGGGAAGTCTGGATGGCTACACCTTC. As protein: CASRGGSLDGYTF.

This clone was picked up one time. This sequence joins TRBV4-1 and TRBJ2-7; TRBD1 aligns across 8 bases. CDR1 MGHRA and CDR2 YSYEKL come from the germline V gene. After removal of 1 base from V and 4 bases from J, the junction contained 6 bases not matched to a gene. This CDR3 region has 15 residues. The CDR3 reads CASSQGGQVLYEQYF. The CDR3 DNA sequence: TGCGCCAGCAGCCAAGGGGGACAGGTGTTGTACGAGCAGTACTTC.

The gene calls are TRBV18 and TRBJ1-4; D is perhaps TRBD1 (5 bases). The CDR3 extends over 16 amino acids. Germline V gene lookup returns CDR1 KGHSH and CDR2 LQKENI. Trimming shortened V by 3 bases and J by 8 bases, and 19 bases separated the two germline ends. DNA of the CDR3: TGTGCCAGCTCACCCAACGCCCGTCAGGGAAGGGAAAAACTGTTTTTT. Amino acids: CASSPNARQGREKLFF.

The chain has TRBV7-9 and TRBJ2-7; 8 bases are a match to TRBD2. Trimming took 0 bases from V and 6 from J; bases not matched to a gene: 7. CDR1 SEHNR and CDR2 FQNEAQ come from the germline V gene (reference sequence). CDR3 length: 15 amino acids. The CDR3 spells CASSLAELAGGEQYF. Here the CDR3 DNA reads TGTGCCAGCAGCTTAGCGGAGCTAGCGGGCGGCGAGCAGTACTTC. The full variable domain, with the rest looked up from reference TRBV7-9 and TRBJ2-7, is DTGVSQNPRHKITKRGQNVTFRCDPISEHNRLYWYRQTLGQGPEFLTYFQNEAQLEKSRLLSDRFSAERPKGSFSTLEIQRTEQGDSAMYLCASSLAELAGGEQYFGPGTRLTVT.

The V call is TRBV10-3, the J call TRBJ2-5; D ambiguous. Between the trimmed V and J ends, which lost 10 bases and 5 bases, there was a span of 14 bases. CDR1 is ENHRY and CDR2 is SYGVKD in the germline V gene. The CDR3 contains 12 residues. The CDR3 reads CATIGDPETQYF. CDR3 DNA sequence: TGTGCCACGATCGGAGATCCGGAGACCCAGTACTTC.

The chain recombines TRBV28 with TRBJ2-2; 12 positions match TRBD2. Germline loops: CDR1 MDHEN, CDR2 SYDVKM. Trimming cost V 5 bases and J 8 bases; bases outside gene matches: 6. The CDR3 has 15 amino acids. The CDR3 sequence: CASSQLAGGSGELFF. The DNA of the CDR3 is TGTGCCAGCAGTCAACTAGCGGGGGGTTCGGGGGAGCTGTTTTTT.

The V and J genes are TRBV5-1 and TRBJ2-7; D possibly corresponds to TRBD1 (5 bases). CDR1 SGHRS and CDR2 YFSETQ come from the germline V gene. The V end lost 1 base, the J end lost 12 bases, and 20 bases lay between the germline ends. CDR3 size: 14 residues. CDR3 DNA sequence: TGCGCCAGCAGCTTGAGGGGTCCCCTCACGAGAGGGTACTTC. Translation: CASSLRGPLTRGYF.

CDR3 residues: CASSSRTSGGLQETQYF. CDR3 nucleotide sequence: TGTGCCAGCAGTTCCCGGACTAGCGGAGGATTACAAGAGACCCAGTACTTC. The chain joins TRBV28 to TRBJ2-5; TRBD2 matches 10 bases. In germline, CDR1 is MDHEN, CDR2 SYDVKM. The ends lost 4 bases at V and 2 bases at J; junction bases unmatched: 10. This CDR3 spans 17 amino acids.

The J gene is TRBJ1-1, the V gene TRBV11-1; TRBD1 agrees at 8 bases. The junction had 9 bases not matched to a gene; V was cut back by 6 bases and J by 0 bases. The germline gives CDR1 SGHAT, CDR2 FQDESV (reference sequence). The CDR3 spans 16 residues. The CDR3 here is CASSPKTGVMNTEAFF. The CDR3 DNA is TGTGCCAGCAGTCCAAAGACAGGGGTGATGAACACTGAAGCTTTCTTT.

This clone was seen a single time. This CDR3 reads CASSLTGLRAYEQYF. In DNA form, the CDR3 reads TGTGCCAGCAGCTTAACGGGACTCAGGGCCTACGAGCAGTACTTC. The chain joins TRBV5-4 to TRBJ2-7; D possibly corresponds to TRBD2 (6 bases). The CDR3 spans 15 residues. V dropped 2 bases and J dropped 2 bases, with 14 bases sitting between them. Germline CDR1 reads SGHNT; CDR2 reads YYREEE (reference sequence).

A remark on this clone: A junction end diverges from the germline sequence, so it may reflect a read error. Other DNA variants within this sample encode the same CDR3. The rearrangement joins TRBV30 to TRBJ1-2; 7 nucleotides match TRBD1. Germline CDR1 is GTSNPN and CDR2 is SVGIG (reference sequence). CDR3 size: 13 residues. The DNA of the CDR3 is TGCGCCGGGAGAAGAGGGGGCGCAAATGGCTACACCTTC. Its translation is CAGRRGGANGYTF. Full variable domain (outside the CDR3, taken from reference TRBV30 and TRBJ1-2): SQTIHQWPATLVQPVGSPLSLECTVEGTSNPNLYWYRQAAGRGLQLLFYSVGIGQISSEVPQNLSASRPQDRQFILSSKKLLLSDSGFYLCAGRRGGANGYTFGSGTRLTVV.

The chain joins TRBV5-1 to TRBJ2-1; 12 bases are a match to TRBD2. Germline CDR1 SGHRS, CDR2 YFSETQ. V trimming: 4 bases; J trimming: 5 bases; junction bases outside the gene matches: 1. The CDR3 consists of 14 residues. The CDR3 spells CASSLAGGDNEQFF. In DNA, the CDR3 is TGCGCCAGCAGCCTAGCGGGAGGGGACAATGAGCAGTTCTTC.

The rearrangement uses TRBV13 and TRBJ1-1; D gene ambiguous. The CDR3 extends over 12 amino acids. V shed 1 base and J shed 4 bases, with 4 bases lying between them. CDR1 and CDR2 from the germline V gene are PRHDT and FYEKMQ (reference sequence). The CDR3 spells CASSLVLTEAFF. CDR3 nucleotide sequence: TGTGCCAGCAGCTTAGTCCTCACTGAAGCTTTCTTT.

This chain uses TRBV4-1 with TRBJ1-6; the match to TRBD1 covers 9 bases. This CDR3 has 19 amino acids. J gave up 1 base and V 1 base, and 8 bases lay outside the gene matches. From germline, CDR1 is MGHRA and CDR2 YSYEKL. CDR3 in DNA: TGCGCCAGCAGCCAAGTAGGACAGGGGTTTGGTTCCTATAATTCACCCCTCCACTTT. The encoded protein is CASSQVGQGFGSYNSPLHF.

J is TRBJ2-2 and V is TRBV6-5, with 10 bases identical to TRBD2. Germline CDR1 reads MNHEY; CDR2 reads SVGAGI. V was clipped by 10 bases and J by 6 bases; unmatched bases: 11. This CDR3 contains 15 residues. CDR3 sequence: CATGSGGAGSGELFF. As DNA, the CDR3 is TGTGCCACCGGCAGCGGGGGGGCAGGCTCCGGGGAGCTGTTTTTT.

The chain carries TRBV5-4 and TRBJ2-7; the D gene is possibly TRBD1 (5 bases). Germline V CDR1 and CDR2: SGHNT, YYREEE (reference sequence). V lost 3 bases to trimming and J lost 3 bases, with 10 bases between them. This CDR3 comprises 13 residues. The CDR3 loop is CASSSREGYEQYF. In nucleotides, the CDR3 is TGTGCCAGCAGCTCCAGGGAAGGCTACGAGCAGTACTTC.

The chain joins TRBV11-3 to TRBJ2-2; 7 nucleotides align to TRBD2. V lost 2 bases to trimming and J lost 0 bases; unmatched junction nucleotides: 3. Looked up from germline, CDR1 is SGHNT and CDR2 is YENEEA. The CDR3 sequence is 16 residues long. DNA for the CDR3: TGTGCCAGCAGCTTACGGGACTATTCGAACACCGGGGAGCTGTTTTTT. Its protein product is CASSLRDYSNTGELFF. Variable domain in full (rest from reference TRBV11-3 and TRBJ2-2): EAGVVQSPRYKIIEKKQPVAFWCNPISGHNTLYWYLQNLGQGPELLIRYENEEAVDDSQLPKDRFSAERLKGVDSTLKIQPAELGDSAVYLCASSLRDYSNTGELFFGEGSRLTVL.

The rearrangement joins TRBV29-1 to TRBJ2-7; possible D gene TRBD1, 6 bases. The CDR3 consists of 13 residues. Per the germline V gene, CDR1 is SQVTM and CDR2 is ANQGSEA. V lost 0 bases, J lost 7 bases, and 13 bases lay in between. The CDR3: CSVEDRGSGEQYF. DNA for the CDR3: TGCAGCGTTGAAGACAGGGGCTCCGGGGAGCAGTACTTC.

The CDR3 region is CASSQVGASYEQYF. CDR3 DNA sequence: TGTGCCAGCAGCCAAGTAGGGGCGAGCTACGAGCAGTACTTC. This chain connects TRBV14 to TRBJ2-7; possible D gene TRBD1, 5 bases. V gave up 1 base and J gave up 3 bases, with 10 bases separating them. The germline gives CDR1 SGHDN, CDR2 FVKESK. The CDR3 contains 14 residues.

V usage is TRBV6-1 and J usage is TRBJ1-1; TRBD1 aligns across 9 bases. The germline gives CDR1 MNHNS, CDR2 SASEGT. The CDR3 sequence is 15 residues long. Trimming at V came to 6 bases and at J to 2 bases, leaving 7 bases not matched to a gene. The CDR3 bases are TGTGCCAGCAGAGAACAGACAGGGGGTAACACTGAAGCTTTCTTT. Its protein product is CASREQTGGNTEAFF.